This T cell receptor (beta chain) was recovered during a study of vaccination and CD4 T cells after COVID-19. In the study overall: Researchers treated control cultures with a CEFX pool, an HIV-1 Nef pool, or no peptide.

Cultured CD4+ T-cell DNA underwent Oncomine TCR Beta short-read sequencing. Each CDR3 protein is one row after TCRdb ran MiXCR on the PCR reads. There are tens of thousands of distinct CDR3 sequences in the sample; around half occur only once, and approximately 30% lies in the top ten. The CDR3 totals 14 residues. V lost 4 bases to trimming and J lost 6 bases; unmatched junction nucleotides: 6. CDR1 and CDR2 (germline): LGHNT, FRNRAP. With respect to this clonotype: Its target is unknown.

Treatment given: roughly ten-day PBMC culture with coronavirus spike peptide pools or control peptides (ViraFEST assay). This receptor was obtained from a human donor who received a COVID-19 vaccine. V usage is TRBV12-5 and J usage is TRBJ2-7; 10 bases align to TRBD1. The sequenced sample was CD4+ T cells from blood, cultured in vitro, obtained before SARS-CoV-2 vaccination. The CDR3 sequence: CASGSPGQGSEQYF. The DNA for the CDR3 is TGTGCTAGTGGTTCTCCGGGACAGGGGAGCGAGCAGTACTTC.